Listed here are 30 T cell receptor beta chains from one sample, sequenced in a study of T cell responses to AZD1222 COVID-19 vaccine (TCRdb year 2021). Library method: the immunoSEQ multiplex PCR assay. Entries here come from immuneACCESS through TCRdb and include only in-frame sequences with V and J called. Some clones fail to appear in such tables; in the studies checked, an unresolved V gene covers under half of the shortfall, and the cause of the remainder is unknown. Across this sample there are about 140,000 clones, with over 75% seen only once. The ten largest account for approximately 4.5% of the sample. Taken with the paper, the label for time point translates to: baseline before first vaccination. The sample here was peripheral blood, taken on day 0 of AZD1222 vaccination. The receptors originated from an adult in good health.

This clone has more than one count but fewer than ten. DNA for the CDR3: TGCAGCGTTTCTGGACTAGCGGGAAGGTCCTACGAGCAGTACTTC. Translated: CSVSGLAGRSYEQYF. The chain uses TRBV29-1 and TRBJ2-7; 12 nucleotides match TRBD2. Per germline, CDR1 SQVTM and CDR2 ANQGSEA. The CDR3 has 15 amino acids. V shed 5 bases and J 1 base; nucleotides not matched to a gene: 6.

V and J are TRBV7-6 and TRBJ1-1; maybe TRBD1 (5 bases). The CDR3 has 15 amino acids. Germline lookup yields CDR1 SGHVS and CDR2 FNYEAQ. Trimming took off 6 bases at V and 1 base at J, with 15 bases between the two ends. CDR3 coding DNA: TGTGCCAGCAGACACGGGACGGGGACGAACACTGAAGCTTTCTTT. This sequence encodes CASRHGTGTNTEAFF. The variable domain in full, with the rest retrieved from reference TRBV7-6 and TRBJ1-1, is GAGVSQSPRYKVTKRGQDVALRCDPISGHVSLYWYRQALGQGPEFLTYFNYEAQQDKSGLPNDRFSAERPEGSISTLTIQRTEQRDSAMYRCASRHGTGTNTEAFFGQGTRLTVV.

V usage is TRBV7-2 and J usage is TRBJ1-1; D gene unclear. Germline lookup yields CDR1 SGHTA and CDR2 FQGNSA. The V and J ends lost 6 bases and 10 bases respectively, with 18 bases between them. The CDR3 contains 13 residues. The CDR3 region is CASRFRPPGAAFF. The CDR3 DNA reads TGTGCCAGCAGATTTAGGCCGCCCGGTGCAGCTTTCTTT.

The CDR3 region is CASSQAYSIRGNYGYTF. CDR3 DNA sequence: TGTGCCAGCAGCCAAGCCTATAGTATTCGGGGGAACTATGGCTACACCTTC. This chain joins TRBV4-2 and TRBJ1-2; D possibly corresponds to TRBD1 (5 bases). Germline V gives CDR1 LGHNA, CDR2 YNFKEQ. The CDR3 runs 17 residues. Trimming pared 1 base from V and 2 bases from J, leaving 17 bases between.

The J gene is TRBJ2-7, the V gene TRBV30, with 7 bases identical to TRBD1. Trimming removed 6 bases from V and 2 bases from J; junction bases left unmatched: 13. The CDR3 contains 15 residues. Germline V gene data show CDR1 as GTSNPN and CDR2 as SVGIG (reference sequence). The chain's CDR3 is CACLLRGTAAYEQYF. The CDR3 nucleotides are TGTGCCTGTCTCCTAAGGGGGACAGCCGCCTACGAGCAGTACTTC.

The rearrangement joins TRBV13 to TRBJ1-6, with D hard to call. Germline V gives CDR1 PRHDT, CDR2 FYEKMQ (reference sequence). The V end was cut by 4 bases, the J end by 9 bases, with 13 bases between. This CDR3 contains 14 residues. The CDR3 loop reads CASSSATPSSPLHF. In nucleotides, the CDR3 is TGTGCCAGCAGCTCAGCGACCCCCAGTTCACCCCTCCACTTT.

The rearrangement links TRBV5-1 to TRBJ2-2; TRBD1 might be the D (6 bases). The V end lost 6 bases, the J end lost 2 bases, and 17 bases lay between the germline ends. In germline, CDR1 is SGHRS, CDR2 YFSETQ. CDR3 length equals 16 residues. CDR3 amino acids: CASTFAGAINTGELFF. In nucleotides, the CDR3 is TGCGCCAGCACCTTCGCAGGGGCCATTAACACCGGGGAGCTGTTTTTT. The full variable domain, in which reference TRBV5-1 and TRBJ2-2 provide the parts outside the CDR3, is KAGVTQTPRYLIKTRGQQVTLSCSPISGHRSVSWYQQTPGQGLQFLFEYFSETQRNKGNFPGRFSGRQFSNSRSEMNVSTLELGDSALYLCASTFAGAINTGELFFGEGSRLTVL.

This rearrangement joins TRBV5-1 to TRBJ2-7; 7 bases fit TRBD1. J was trimmed by 4 bases and V by 5 bases; bases with no gene match: 12. The CDR3 runs to 15 residues. The germline CDR1 and CDR2 sequences are SGHRS and YFSETQ. The CDR3 region has the DNA TGCGCCAGCAGTCCTAGGGGACAGACTAATTACGAGCAGTACTTC. Amino acids: CASSPRGQTNYEQYF.

The chain employs TRBV7-9 and TRBJ2-6; 11 bases are shared with TRBD2. Germline-derived CDR1 and CDR2 are SEHNR and FQNEAQ (reference sequence). CDR3 length: 19 amino acids. V lost 2 bases to trimming and J lost 0 bases; unmatched junction nucleotides: 6. The CDR3 nucleotides are TGTGCCAGCAGCTTAAGGGGTCTAGCGGGGGGCTCTGGGGCCAACGTCCTGACTTTC. Its translation: CASSLRGLAGGSGANVLTF.

The chain couples TRBV7-6 to TRBJ1-5; D unresolved. CDR3 length equals 14 residues. Between the trimmed V and J ends, which lost 1 base and 2 bases, there was a span of 6 bases. Germline V CDR1 and CDR2: SGHVS, FNYEAQ. CDR3 residues: CASSLGNGNQPQHF. Written as DNA, the CDR3 is TGTGCCAGCAGCTTAGGTAACGGCAATCAGCCCCAGCATTTT.

The rearrangement links TRBV11-2 to TRBJ1-1; 7 nucleotides match TRBD1. The CDR3 has 16 residues. Germline V gene sequence: CDR1 SGHAT, CDR2 FQNNGV. J was trimmed by 6 bases and V by 5 bases; bases with no gene match: 15. CDR3 DNA: TGTGCCAGCAGCCCCAGGGGCCCGGGACAGAGGGCTGAAGCTTTCTTT. Its protein is CASSPRGPGQRAEAFF.

DNA of the CDR3: TGTGCCAGCTCACCACTAGGCACCGTCCAAGAGACCCAGTACTTC. This translates into CASSPLGTVQETQYF. The chain combines TRBV18 with TRBJ2-5; D remains ambiguous. CDR3 length: 15 amino acids. Looked up from germline, CDR1 is KGHSH and CDR2 is LQKENI. Trimming pared 1 base from V and 1 base from J, leaving 10 bases between.

The chain is built from TRBV5-1 and TRBJ1-1; a possible D gene is TRBD1 (5 bases). V shed 0 bases and J shed 4 bases, with 10 bases lying between them. This CDR3 has 14 amino acids. Per germline, CDR1 SGHRS and CDR2 YFSETQ. The CDR3 nucleotides read TGCGCCAGCAGCTTGGGGGACTTGCCCACTGAAGCTTTCTTT. Its protein is CASSLGDLPTEAFF.

The rearrangement uses TRBV7-6 and TRBJ2-1, with 9 positions matching TRBD2. After removal of 1 base from V and 2 bases from J, the junction contained 6 bases not matched to a gene. Germline CDR1 and CDR2: SGHVS and FNYEAQ. The CDR3 totals 17 residues. The CDR3 nucleotides read TGTGCCAGCAGCTTAGGTTTCAGCGGGAGGACCTACAATGAGCAGTTCTTC. Protein sequence: CASSLGFSGRTYNEQFF.

The rearrangement joins TRBV7-2 to TRBJ2-7, with 10 bases identical to TRBD2. Germline V CDR1 and CDR2: SGHTA, FQGNSA. The V gene end was trimmed by 0 bases and the J gene end by 2 bases; junction bases not matched to a gene: 7. This CDR3 has 17 residues. CDR3 in amino acids: CASSLARGSGRTYEQYF. The CDR3 DNA reads TGTGCCAGCAGCTTAGCGAGGGGTAGCGGGAGGACCTACGAGCAGTACTTC.

The chain uses TRBV27 and TRBJ1-6, with TRBD1 as a possible D gene (5 bases). Trimming cost V 2 bases and J 0 bases, with 8 bases left between them. The germline CDR1 and CDR2 sequences are MNHEY and SMNVEV (reference sequence). This CDR3 has 16 residues. CDR3 protein: CASSLQGSSYNSPLHF. The CDR3 nucleotides are TGTGCCAGCAGTTTACAGGGTAGCTCCTATAATTCACCCCTCCACTTT.

This sequence joins TRBV19 and TRBJ1-2; D is ambiguous. In germline, CDR1 is LNHDA, CDR2 SQIVND (reference sequence). V was trimmed by 5 bases and J by 3 bases, leaving 10 bases between them. The CDR3 has 13 amino acids. CDR3 in DNA: TGTGCCAGTAGTCCCCGCGGGGACTATGGCTACACCTTC. Its translation is CASSPRGDYGYTF.

Here the CDR3 reads CASSLVGGRKTQYF. DNA for the CDR3: TGTGCCAGCAGCTTGGTGGGGGGGAGGAAGACCCAGTACTTC. The V gene is TRBV5-6, the J gene TRBJ2-5; 7 bases are a match to TRBD2. After removal of 0 bases from V and 6 bases from J, the junction contained 5 bases not matched to a gene. The length of the CDR3 is 14 residues. Germline CDR1 reads SGHDT; CDR2 reads YYEEEE. Together with reference TRBV5-6 and TRBJ2-5, the CDR3 gives the full variable domain: DAGVTQSPTHLIKTRGQQVTLRCSPKSGHDTVSWYQQALGQGPQFIFQYYEEEERQRGNFPDRFSGHQFPNYSSELNVNALLLGDSALYLCASSLVGGRKTQYFGPGTRLLVL.

The chain has TRBV2 and TRBJ2-3; maybe TRBD2 (5 bases). Trimming took off 7 bases at V and 0 bases at J, with 14 bases between the two ends. CDR1 and CDR2 from the germline V gene are SNHLY and FYNNEI. There are 15 residues in the CDR3. The CDR3 bases are TGTGCCAGCAAGTTTCTAGGAGGAAGCACAGATACGCAGTATTTT. As protein: CASKFLGGSTDTQYF.

V and J are TRBV5-6 and TRBJ2-2; D might be TRBD1 (5 bases). Trimming took 4 bases from V and 8 from J, leaving 9 bases between them. CDR3 size: 12 residues. Germline V gene lookup returns CDR1 SGHDT and CDR2 YYEEEE. CDR3: CASSRGAGELFF. CDR3 nucleotide sequence: TGTGCCAGCAGCCGTGGGGCTGGGGAGCTGTTTTTT.

The J gene is TRBJ1-2, the V gene TRBV10-3; 8 bases line up with TRBD1. Germline trimming cut 5 bases from V and 4 bases from J; bases unmatched to any gene: 9. Germline-derived CDR1 and CDR2 are ENHRY and SYGVKD. The CDR3 is 15 residues long. In DNA, the CDR3 is TGTGCCATCAGTCCCCGGACAGGGAGCGGCTATGGCTACACCTTC. Protein: CAISPRTGSGYGYTF.

The chain employs TRBV30 and TRBJ1-5; D gene uncertain. The germline gives CDR1 GTSNPN, CDR2 SVGIG (reference sequence). The V end was cut by 2 bases, the J end by 3 bases, with 11 bases between. The CDR3 runs to 14 residues. CDR3 amino acids: CAWSNRGANQPQHF. The DNA of the CDR3 is TGTGCCTGGAGTAATCGTGGCGCCAATCAGCCCCAGCATTTT. Supplemented by reference TRBV30 and TRBJ1-5, the full variable domain reads SQTIHQWPATLVQPVGSPLSLECTVEGTSNPNLYWYRQAAGRGLQLLFYSVGIGQISSEVPQNLSASRPQDRQFILSSKKLLLSDSGFYLCAWSNRGANQPQHFGDGTRLSIL.

This sequence joins TRBV4-2 and TRBJ2-7, with 10 bases lining up with TRBD2. V lost 4 bases, J lost 2 bases, and 14 bases stayed unmatched. The germline gives CDR1 LGHNA, CDR2 YNFKEQ. The CDR3 runs to 18 residues. The CDR3 here is CASSPGASGRARTYEQYF. The CDR3 DNA sequence: TGTGCCAGCAGCCCCGGGGCCAGCGGGAGGGCCAGAACCTACGAGCAGTACTTC.

CDR3 nucleotide sequence: TGTGCCAGCAGCCCCCAAGGACAGATGAACACTGAAGCTTTCTTT. It specifies CASSPQGQMNTEAFF. The chain carries TRBV7-3 and TRBJ1-1; weak D call: TRBD1 (6 bases). V was cut by 5 bases and J by 0 bases, with 13 bases left in between. Germline lookup yields CDR1 SGHTA and CDR2 FQGTGA. The CDR3 length is 15 residues.

The chain uses TRBV7-2 and TRBJ1-2; the match to TRBD1 covers 7 bases. The V and J ends lost 5 bases and 2 bases, in that order; junction bases with no gene match: 5. The CDR3 sequence is 14 residues long. Germline CDR1 reads SGHTA; CDR2 reads FQGNSA. The CDR3 coding sequence is TGTGCCAGCAGCAGACAGGGAGCGAACTATGGCTACACCTTC. Translation: CASSRQGANYGYTF.

The genes are TRBV7-9 and TRBJ2-7; 8 positions agree with TRBD1. CDR3 size: 13 residues. From germline, CDR1 is SEHNR and CDR2 FQNEAQ (reference sequence). Trimming took 5 bases from V and 7 from J; bases not matched to a gene: 7. In DNA, the CDR3 is TGTGCCAGCAGCAACGGACAGGGCTTAGAGCAGTACTTC. It codes for CASSNGQGLEQYF. The variable domain in full, with the rest retrieved from reference TRBV7-9 and TRBJ2-7, is DTGVSQNPRHKITKRGQNVTFRCDPISEHNRLYWYRQTLGQGPEFLTYFQNEAQLEKSRLLSDRFSAERPKGSFSTLEIQRTEQGDSAMYLCASSNGQGLEQYFGPGTRLTVT.

The chain recombines TRBV30 with TRBJ2-7; 11 nucleotides align to TRBD2. Germline V gene sequence: CDR1 GTSNPN, CDR2 SVGIG (reference sequence). This CDR3 has 16 amino acids. V dropped 5 bases and J dropped 2; count of bases not matched to a gene: 11. CDR3 loop: CAWGGLTSGDAYEQYF. The CDR3, as DNA: TGTGCCTGGGGTGGACTGACTAGCGGGGACGCCTACGAGCAGTACTTC.

The rearrangement joins TRBV4-1 to TRBJ2-7; TRBD2 aligns across 12 bases. With 2 bases clipped from V and 3 bases from J, the junction kept 8 bases outside the gene matches. Germline V lookup: CDR1 MGHRA, CDR2 YSYEKL. The CDR3 has 17 amino acids. CDR3 amino acids: CASSQKWALAGGYEQYF. The CDR3 nucleotides are TGCGCCAGCAGCCAAAAGTGGGCACTAGCGGGAGGCTACGAGCAGTACTTC.

The rearrangement joins TRBV7-9 to TRBJ2-1; the match to TRBD1 covers 9 bases. The CDR3 is made up of 15 amino acids. Looked up from germline, CDR1 is SEHNR and CDR2 is FQNEAQ (reference sequence). After removal of 1 base from V and 5 bases from J, the junction contained 3 bases not matched to a gene. The CDR3 region is CASSLGTGVHNEQFF. The CDR3 DNA follows: TGTGCCAGCAGCTTAGGGACAGGGGTACACAATGAGCAGTTCTTC. The variable domain in full, with the rest retrieved from reference TRBV7-9 and TRBJ2-1, is DTGVSQNPRHKITKRGQNVTFRCDPISEHNRLYWYRQTLGQGPEFLTYFQNEAQLEKSRLLSDRFSAERPKGSFSTLEIQRTEQGDSAMYLCASSLGTGVHNEQFFGPGTRLTVL.

This chain connects TRBV28 to TRBJ1-2; 7 bases are shared with TRBD1. Germline V gene sequence: CDR1 MDHEN, CDR2 SYDVKM. This CDR3 contains 14 residues. J lost 5 bases, V lost 8 bases, and 11 bases had no gene match. CDR3 region: CASGYSGQYYGYTF. CDR3 DNA sequence: TGTGCCAGCGGCTATTCGGGACAGTATTATGGCTACACCTTC.